This TCR beta chain is from a study of T cells in tumors after PD-1 blockade (dated by TCRdb to between 2017 and 2020). In the study overall: Patients were excluded if they had prior checkpoint blockade, use of systemic immunosuppressants, or recent radiotherapy or other anti-cancer therapy within 4 weeks. Treatment consisted of either cemiplimab 350 mg every 2 weeks or pembrolizumab 200 mg every 3 weeks. A subset of patients also received ongoing daily vismodegib 150 mg during anti-PD-1 treatment. On average, peripheral blood samples yielded some 40,000 unique clonotypes and 95,000 to 140,000 TCR templates (range about 24,000-290,000). Using site-matched tumors from BCC or SCC patients sampled before and after anti-PD-1 therapy, the study carried out paired single-cell RNA and TCR sequencing. Bulk TCR sequencing was performed on around 10 peripheral blood samples from a handful of patients to compare blood and tumor clonotypes. Clinical response was assessed using RECIST version 1.1. Overall study outcomes, separate from this receptor: The source of novel T cell clones was not identified and could include lymphoid organs or rare unexpanded clones within the tumor or its periphery. Roughly two fifths of the TCR clonotypes from tumors also showed up in blood, and some novel exhausted tumor clones were present in pre-treatment blood, which suggests peripheral recruitment.

V and J lose 3 bases and 2 bases, and a span of 12 bases separates them. From a lookup of the germline V gene, CDR1 and CDR2 are KGHDR and SFDVKD. Including the terminal cysteine and phenylalanine, the CDR3 comprises 15 residues. Just the 45-base CDR3 DNA is kept, in frame starting at base 1. The time point tag for this specimen amounts to: after anti-PD-1 therapy. For bulk TCRbeta sequencing, genomic DNA was extracted from tumor biopsies or peripheral blood, and input amounts ranged from 616 ng to 6,004 ng. Every patient had histologically proven advanced or metastatic basal or squamous cell carcinoma and was a poor candidate for surgical resection. Of the approximately ten patients making up the basal cell carcinoma cohort, 8 or 9 underwent bulk tumor TCR sequencing. The immunoSEQ platform was used for deep TCRbeta sequencing. The source study handled its data this way. For further analysis, only productive rearrangements were exported from the immunoSEQ Analyzer. T cell phenotypes were assigned to bulk TCRbeta clonotypes by matching the clonotypes to single-cell RNA+TCR-seq clones that had the same TCRbeta sequence. Using bulk TCR sequencing data, clone enrichment in tumor was calculated by dividing a clone's tumor frequency by the same clone's PBMC frequency. TCRs were sorted with GLIPH into specificity groups, meaning clusters of distinct TCRs that share CDR3 motifs and likely recognize common antigens. Imported from immuneACCESS, the table was reduced by TCRdb to in-frame sequences with V and J called. These copies leave out some clones; in studies compared against another copy, an unresolved V gene accounts for under half, and the cause of the remainder is not known. That table is the source of V, J and clone size, and D and trimming were worked out from the DNA. In this sample the table shows 60,000 to 65,000 clones, approximately 79% of which occur a single time. The top ten constitute approximately 4.5% of the sample.

As to this clone: Its antigen target is currently unknown. No clone much larger than this one lies a single base away; base qualities are absent.

The specimen was PBMCs, collected after anti-PD-1 treatment. This clonotype was obtained from a human donor with basal cell carcinoma. Here the chain combines TRBV24-1 and TRBJ1-2, and perhaps TRBD1 as D gene, on 6 matching bases. The base sequence is TGTGCCACCAGTGATCCGGAGGGGGGAAACTATGGCTACACCTTC. Translated, it reads CATSDPEGGNYGYTF.